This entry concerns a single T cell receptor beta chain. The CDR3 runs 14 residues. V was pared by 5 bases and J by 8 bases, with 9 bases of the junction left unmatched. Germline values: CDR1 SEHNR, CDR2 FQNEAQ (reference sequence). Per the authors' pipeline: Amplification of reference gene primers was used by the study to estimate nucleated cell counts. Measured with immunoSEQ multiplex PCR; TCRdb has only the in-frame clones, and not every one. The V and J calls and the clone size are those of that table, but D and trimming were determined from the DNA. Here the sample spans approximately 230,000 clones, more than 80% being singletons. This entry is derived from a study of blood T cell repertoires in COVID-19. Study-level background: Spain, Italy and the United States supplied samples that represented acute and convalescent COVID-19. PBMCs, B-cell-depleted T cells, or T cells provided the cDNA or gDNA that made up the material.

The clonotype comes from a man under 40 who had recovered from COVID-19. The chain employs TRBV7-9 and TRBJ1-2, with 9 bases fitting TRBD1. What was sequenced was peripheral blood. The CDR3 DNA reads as TGTGCCAGCAGCCCGACGACAGGGGGGCTGGGCTACACCTTC. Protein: CASSPTTGGLGYTF.